This TCR beta chain was retrieved from a study of blood T cell repertoires in COVID-19 (dated by TCRdb to about 2020). In the study overall: Samples from collaborators originated in the United States, Italy and Spain and spanned both the acute and convalescent phases of COVID-19. The prospective study material was composed of cDNA or gDNA derived from T cells, B-cell-depleted T cells, or PBMCs. Deeply sampled blood TCRbeta repertoires from subjects exposed to, actively infected with, or recovered from COVID-19 were included in the dataset. A freely available public database, intended as a resource for researchers studying the immune response to SARS-CoV-2, is where the repertoires were released. Samples were obtained from the ongoing ImmuneRACE study (first 160 participants) and from over 1,000 subjects provided by 6 global collaborators. Nearly every sample came with metadata listing a de-identified subject ID, COVID-19 status, age in years and sex. Where available, HLA class I and class II types were taken from metadata supplied by the sample provider and were not determined by assay-based typing. Results and caveats for the whole study, not just this receptor: The quantity of clinical and demographic metadata differed by source and by participant and was supplied without curation.

Participants in the prospective study were aged about 18 to 95 years, lived in over 20 United States geographic areas, and enrolled through a virtual design. In the prospective study, cohorts were assigned on the basis of participant-reported clinical history obtained from a screening survey and a study questionnaire. Each participant in the prospective study had whole blood, serum and a nasopharyngeal or oropharyngeal swab collected by mobile phlebotomists. Additional blood draws and questionnaires over an approximately 2-month period could optionally be provided by prospective study participants. Before DNA extraction, prospective study blood samples were shipped either frozen or at room temperature. CDR1 and CDR2 (KGHSH, LQKENI) derive from the germline V gene. V and J are truncated by 3 bases and 10 bases respectively, leaving an intervening sequence of 28 bases. Including cysteine and phenylalanine, the CDR3 has 18 amino acids. The read is trimmed to its CDR3 DNA, 54 bases read in frame from base 1.

TCRbeta CDR3 regions were amplified from genomic DNA by means of the immunoSEQ Assay, a bias-controlled multiplex PCR. Per the original workflow: The number of nucleated cells in each sample was estimated from the amplification of reference gene primers within the assay. Sequence reads were collapsed and filtered to measure the absolute abundance of every unique TCRbeta CDR3 rearrangement. For each sample, productive Simpson clonality was calculated as the square root of Simpson's diversity index across productive rearrangements. Entries here come from immuneACCESS through TCRdb and include only in-frame sequences with V and J called. Some clones fail to appear in such tables; in the studies checked, an unresolved V gene covers under half of the shortfall, and the cause of the remainder is unknown. The DNA was the basis for D and trimming; V, J and clone size are from that table. The sample includes 150,000 or so clones, with over 70% observed a single time. 3.6% of the sample rests with the top ten.

The sample holds many counts of this clone. Its binding antigen is unknown. No much larger clonotype is one base removed from it; base qualities were not supplied. The material sequenced was PBMCs or T cells enriched from blood (not recorded which). This TCR was recovered from a woman aged 45-65 years in a cohort exposed to, infected with or recovered from COVID-19 (not recorded which). The chain couples TRBV18 to TRBJ2-1; TRBD2 is perhaps the D gene, given 6 matching bases. CDR3 loop: CASSPPSITGVWVREQFF. The sequenced DNA: TGTGCCAGCTCACCCCCCTCGATCACGGGAGTATGGGTCAGAGAGCAGTTCTTC. This CDR3, with the reference TRBV18 and TRBJ2-1 proteins standing in past its ends, gives the full variable domain NAGVMQNPRHLVRRRGQEARLRCSPMKGHSHVYWYRQLPEEGLKFMVYLQKENIIDESGMPKERFSAEFPKEGPSILRIQQVVRGDSAAYFCASSPPSITGVWVREQFFGPGTRLTVL.